These 28 T cell receptor beta chains were sequenced from one sample in a study of blood T cell repertoires in COVID-19. Measured with immunoSEQ multiplex PCR; TCRdb has only the in-frame clones, and not every one. The sample shows 250,000 to 300,000 clones, around 80% of them seen only once. Sample: PBMCs or T cells enriched from blood (not recorded which). The receptors were sampled from a man aged 30 to 45 with acute COVID-19.

The CDR3: CASSSREDYGYTF. The CDR3 DNA sequence: TGCGCCAGCAGCTCTAGGGAGGACTATGGCTACACCTTC. V is TRBV5-1 and J is TRBJ1-2; D unclear. From germline, CDR1 is SGHRS and CDR2 YFSETQ. This CDR3 contains 13 residues. The V gene lost 3 bases and the J gene lost 3 bases, with 9 bases spanning the gap.

The V gene is TRBV19, the J gene TRBJ1-6; D uncertain. The CDR3 covers 15 residues. Germline CDR1 is LNHDA and CDR2 is SQIVND (reference sequence). The V and J ends lost 7 bases and 7 bases respectively, with 17 bases between them. The CDR3 nucleotides read TGTGCCAGTAAGTTGGACCGGGCGGGGAATTCACCCCTCCACTTT. Amino acid sequence: CASKLDRAGNSPLHF.

The rearrangement uses TRBV5-1 and TRBJ2-5, with D tentatively TRBD2 (6 bases). Germline V gene data show CDR1 as SGHRS and CDR2 as YFSETQ. The CDR3 is made up of 16 amino acids. V was clipped by 2 bases and J by 5 bases, with 19 bases between them. DNA of the CDR3: TGCGCCAGCAGCTTCGGAGGGACTCCTTCGCGGGAGACCCAGTACTTC. Translation: CASSFGGTPSRETQYF.

The chain uses TRBV2 and TRBJ1-1; 9 bases agree with TRBD1. The length of the CDR3 is 16 residues. Germline CDR1 reads SNHLY; CDR2 reads FYNNEI. Losses at the gene ends were 4 bases for V and 1 base for J; bases not matched to a gene: 7. Here the CDR3 reads CASSGAGTGTNTEAFF. In DNA form, the CDR3 reads TGTGCCAGCAGTGGAGCCGGGACAGGGACGAACACTGAAGCTTTCTTT.

CDR3 amino acids: CASSSWEETGNTIYF. The CDR3 nucleotides are TGTGCCAGCAGTTCGTGGGAGGAGACAGGAAACACCATATATTTT. The genes are TRBV28 and TRBJ1-3; no clear D. The CDR3 has 15 amino acids. CDR1 and CDR2 (germline): MDHEN, SYDVKM. The germline V and J ends were trimmed by 4 bases and 4 bases, with 14 bases remaining between them.

This chain links TRBV11-2 with TRBJ2-2; TRBD1 aligns across 8 bases. Trimming removed 5 bases from V and 5 bases from J; junction bases left unmatched: 7. The CDR3 is 15 residues long. Germline CDR1 SGHAT, CDR2 FQNNGV. DNA for the CDR3: TGTGCCAGCAGCCCCCGACAGGGGAGGACCGGGGAGCTGTTTTTT. It translates to CASSPRQGRTGELFF.

This clone was observed a single time. The chain is built from TRBV28 and TRBJ1-5, with 7 bases that match TRBD1. This CDR3 is built from 13 residues. Germline V lookup: CDR1 MDHEN, CDR2 SYDVKM. V shed 6 bases, J shed 7 bases, and the junction held 6 bases outside the gene matches. CDR3 coding DNA: TGTGCCAGCAGAACAGGGGTGCGGCAGCCCCAGCATTTT. It is translated as CASRTGVRQPQHF.

V and J are TRBV7-2 and TRBJ1-2; maybe TRBD1 (6 bases). Germline CDR1 and CDR2: SGHTA and FQGNSA. The CDR3 sequence is 15 residues long. The V end lost 5 bases, the J end lost 6 bases, and 19 bases lay between the germline ends. CDR3 DNA: TGTGCCAGCAGCCTCACAAGGACAGCTCTAGATGGCTACACCTTC. Translated, it gives CASSLTRTALDGYTF.

The V call is TRBV3-1 (or the pseudogene TRBV3-2), the J call TRBJ1-4; D is unresolved. V shed 0 bases and J shed 2 bases, with 7 bases lying between them. CDR1 LGHDT and CDR2 YNNKEL come from the germline V gene (reference sequence). The CDR3 contains 15 residues. The CDR3 loop reads CASSQESRTNEKLFF. The CDR3 bases are TGTGCCAGCAGCCAAGAAAGCAGGACTAATGAAAAACTGTTTTTT.

This rearrangement joins TRBV10-3 to TRBJ2-5; a possible D gene is TRBD2 (5 bases). The CDR3 is made up of 12 amino acids. Trimming removed 8 bases from V and 6 bases from J, with 13 bases in between. Germline CDR1 is ENHRY and CDR2 is SYGVKD. For the CDR3, the DNA is TGTGCCATCTCAGACACGGGAAAGACCCAGTACTTC. Protein product: CAISDTGKTQYF.

This chain links TRBV30 with TRBJ2-3; maybe TRBD2 (5 bases). V gave up 2 bases and J gave up 2 bases, with 8 bases separating them. The CDR3 length is 13 residues. CDR1 and CDR2 (germline): GTSNPN, SVGIG (reference sequence). The CDR3 spells CAWSPGNTDTQYF. In nucleotides, the CDR3 is TGTGCCTGGAGTCCGGGGAACACAGATACGCAGTATTTT.

This clone was detected once. This sequence joins TRBV6-6 and TRBJ2-3; D possibly corresponds to TRBD1 (5 bases). V shed 0 bases and J shed 0 bases, with 10 bases lying between them. Germline values: CDR1 MNHNY, CDR2 SVGAGI (reference sequence). The CDR3 runs to 16 residues. CDR3 amino acids: CASSYSKRQSTDTQYF. The CDR3 bases are TGTGCCAGCAGTTACTCTAAGCGACAGAGCACAGATACGCAGTATTTT.

The chain has TRBV7-8 and TRBJ2-3; tentative D call: TRBD1 (5 bases). Germline CDR1 reads SGHVS; CDR2 reads FQNEAQ. There are 13 residues in the CDR3. CDR3 loop: CGTKLGVPDTQYF. The DNA of the CDR3 is TGTGGGACGAAGCTAGGGGTGCCAGATACGCAGTATTTT.

The chain carries TRBV24-1 and TRBJ2-5; 9 bases are shared with TRBD2. The CDR3 covers 15 residues. Germline assignment: CDR1 KGHDR and CDR2 SFDVKD. The V segment lost 4 bases and the J segment 4 bases; nucleotides outside the gene matches: 6. The CDR3 DNA reads as TGTGCCACCAGTGAACCCCTGCGGGGGGGAGAGACCCAGTACTTC. As protein: CATSEPLRGGETQYF.

A note on this clone: A clone one base away is much larger, so this may be a read error. The CDR3 sequence: CASRDYNEQFF. The DNA for the CDR3 is TGTGCCAGCCGGGACTACAATGAGCAGTTCTTC. The rearrangement links TRBV19 to TRBJ2-1; a possible D gene is TRBD2 (5 bases). The CDR3 loop spans 11 amino acids. V dropped 9 bases and J dropped 3 bases, with 6 bases sitting between them. Germline CDR1 LNHDA, CDR2 SQIVND (reference sequence).

Only a few counts were recorded for this clone. J is TRBJ1-1 and V is TRBV28, with 8 nucleotides matching TRBD1. After removal of 3 bases from V and 9 bases from J, the junction contained 6 bases not matched to a gene. Per germline, CDR1 MDHEN and CDR2 SYDVKM. The CDR3 length is 13 residues. The CDR3 nucleotides are TGTGCCAGCAGTTTGTGGACAGGGAACAAAGCTTTCTTT. Protein product: CASSLWTGNKAFF.

The V and J genes are TRBV7-8 and TRBJ2-3; D remains ambiguous. The V end lost 5 bases, the J end lost 2 bases, and 8 bases lay between the germline ends. From germline, CDR1 is SGHVS and CDR2 FQNEAQ. The CDR3 runs 13 residues. CDR3 residues: CASSPPLTDTQYF. The DNA of the CDR3 is TGTGCCAGCAGCCCCCCCCTCACAGATACGCAGTATTTT.

This clone was detected only once. The chain has TRBV6-5 and TRBJ2-3; D may be TRBD2 (6 bases). Trimming pared 2 bases from V and 5 bases from J, leaving 17 bases between. Per the germline V gene, CDR1 is MNHEY and CDR2 is SVGAGI. The CDR3 extends over 16 amino acids. CDR3 amino acids: CASSYAGPGREDTQYF. CDR3 sequence (DNA): TGTGCCAGCAGTTACGCGGGACCCGGGCGGGAAGATACGCAGTATTTT.

The chain is built from TRBV19 and TRBJ1-2; 7 bases line up with TRBD1. V was clipped by 10 bases and J by 3 bases; unmatched bases: 5. The CDR3 covers 12 residues. CDR1 and CDR2 (germline): LNHDA, SQIVND (reference sequence). CDR3 residues: CAIGTDYYGYTF. The DNA of the CDR3 is TGTGCCATTGGGACAGATTACTATGGCTACACCTTC.

J is TRBJ1-2 and V is TRBV11-2; D possibly corresponds to TRBD1 (5 bases). Deletions cut 1 base from V and 12 bases from J, with 15 bases between. The CDR3 sequence is 13 residues long. The germline V gene encodes CDR1 SGHAT and CDR2 FQNNGV. As DNA, the CDR3 is TGTGCCAGCAGCTTAGCCCAGGACATACAGGACACCTTC. Protein: CASSLAQDIQDTF. Based on the CDR3 plus reference TRBV11-2 and TRBJ1-2, the full variable domain is EAGVAQSPRYKIIEKRQSVAFWCNPISGHATLYWYQQILGQGPKLLIQFQNNGVVDDSQLPKDRFSAERLKGVDSTLKIQPAKLEDSAVYLCASSLAQDIQDTFGSGTRLTVV.

This chain connects TRBV6-5 to TRBJ1-1, with D unresolved. Germline lookup yields CDR1 MNHEY and CDR2 SVGAGI. This CDR3 is built from 15 residues. V gave up 6 bases and J gave up 0 bases, with 14 bases separating them. As DNA, the CDR3 is TGTGCCAGCAGAACCGCCAGCGTCATGAACACTGAAGCTTTCTTT. It is translated as CASRTASVMNTEAFF.

This clone was seen a few times. This rearrangement joins TRBV5-1 to TRBJ1-1, with D unclear. Trimming removed 0 bases at V and 0 bases at J, with 6 bases between. This CDR3 contains 14 residues. Germline-derived CDR1 and CDR2 are SGHRS and YFSETQ. CDR3 amino acids: CASSLGLMNTEAFF. In DNA form, the CDR3 reads TGCGCCAGCAGCTTGGGGCTGATGAACACTGAAGCTTTCTTT. Based on the CDR3 plus reference TRBV5-1 and TRBJ1-1, the full variable domain is KAGVTQTPRYLIKTRGQQVTLSCSPISGHRSVSWYQQTPGQGLQFLFEYFSETQRNKGNFPGRFSGRQFSNSRSEMNVSTLELGDSALYLCASSLGLMNTEAFFGQGTRLTVV.

This clone was found a few times. The CDR3 coding sequence is TGTGCCAGCAGTTTAAGTATATCAGGGATCGGGCACGAGCAGTACGTC. This codes for CASSLSISGIGHEQYV. The rearrangement links TRBV27 to TRBJ2-7, with a possible D match to TRBD1 (5 bases). The V end was cut by 2 bases, the J end by 5 bases, with 19 bases between. Germline CDR1 is MNHEY and CDR2 is SMNVEV (reference sequence). This CDR3 region has 16 residues.

This rearrangement joins TRBV24-1 to TRBJ2-1; TRBD2 aligns across 11 bases. Trimming took 1 base from V and 7 from J; bases not matched to a gene: 8. Germline loops: CDR1 KGHDR, CDR2 SFDVKD. CDR3 length: 17 amino acids. CDR3 in amino acids: CATSDFSLAGGGNEQFF. The CDR3 bases are TGTGCCACCAGTGATTTCAGTCTAGCGGGGGGCGGAAATGAGCAGTTCTTC.

The rearrangement links TRBV4-1 to TRBJ1-1; no clear D. The V gene lost 4 bases and the J gene lost 7 bases, with 19 bases spanning the gap. This CDR3 has 15 amino acids. Germline V gene lookup returns CDR1 MGHRA and CDR2 YSYEKL. CDR3 residues: CASSPPPRHTREAFF. DNA for the CDR3: TGCGCCAGCAGCCCCCCCCCGAGACACACCCGTGAAGCTTTCTTT.

The chain uses TRBV19 and TRBJ1-1, with D unclear. V was clipped by 10 bases and J by 1 base, with 16 bases between them. CDR3 size: 14 residues. From germline, CDR1 is LNHDA and CDR2 SQIVND (reference sequence). In nucleotides, the CDR3 is TGTGCCACCAACGTGGGCAGGTCGAACACTGAAGCTTTCTTT. As protein: CATNVGRSNTEAFF.

This clone was seen a few times. The chain carries TRBV6-1 and TRBJ1-4; the match to TRBD1 covers 8 bases. The length of the CDR3 is 15 residues. The germline V gene has CDR1 MNHNS and CDR2 SASEGT. Losses at the gene ends were 1 base for V and 7 bases for J; bases not matched to a gene: 5. CDR3 protein: CASSEELQGGEKLFF. In DNA, the CDR3 is TGTGCCAGCAGTGAAGAGTTACAGGGGGGTGAAAAACTGTTTTTT.

The V and J genes are TRBV3-1 (or the pseudogene TRBV3-2) and TRBJ2-2, with 12 bases identical to TRBD2. CDR1 and CDR2 from the germline V gene are LGHDT and YNNKEL (reference sequence). This CDR3 is built from 17 residues. The junction had 5 bases not matched to a gene; V was cut back by 4 bases and J by 2 bases. The CDR3 nucleotides are TGTGCCAGCAGCCCTAGCGGGAGGGCCGGCAACACCGGGGAGCTGTTTTTT. Translating gives CASSPSGRAGNTGELFF.